The 4 T cell receptor beta chains below all came from one sample that was sequenced in a study of human T cells and chemical hapten exposure. The time point denotes: healthy volunteer bleed at 2 weeks. The total RNA was obtained from whole blood that was not fractionated. TCRdb redid the calling of the RACE reads with MiXCR, one entry per CDR3 protein. The table has about 50,000 distinct CDR3 sequences, about 4.5% seen once. The specimen was whole blood. The source is a female donor in good health. Some clones in this sample may be carry-over from other donors' samples.

This clonotype has ten or more counts. The chain uses TRBV12-3 or TRBV12-4 and TRBJ2-3, with TRBD1 matching 10 bases. J was trimmed by 4 bases and V by 6 bases; bases with no gene match: 10. The CDR3 loop spans 16 amino acids. DNA of the CDR3: TGTGCCAGCAGCCACCCGGACAGGGGGTTCGCAGATACGCAGTATTTT. Protein product: CASSHPDRGFADTQYF.

In this sample, this clonotype turned up a few times. The genes are TRBV11-2 and TRBJ2-3; TRBD2 aligns across 7 bases. Germline values: CDR1 SGHAT, CDR2 FQNNGV. J lost 7 bases, V lost 6 bases, and 7 bases had no gene match. The CDR3 has 13 residues. The DNA for the CDR3 is TGTGCCAGCAGTAAAGCGGGGAAGTATACGCAGTATTTT. Encoded protein: CASSKAGKYTQYF.

Turning to this clonotype: One base away lies a much larger clone, so this may be a sequencing read error. The chain employs TRBV5-5 and TRBJ1-1; no definite D call. CDR3 length equals 15 residues. Germline loops: CDR1 SGHKS, CDR2 YYEKEE (reference sequence). The CDR3 region has the DNA TGTGCCAACAGCTTGATGTCAGGAGGAATCACTGAAGCTTTCTTT. It specifies CANSLMSGGITEAFF.

This clonotype came up many times. The rearrangement uses TRBV28 and TRBJ2-1, with TRBD1 matching 8 bases. Looked up from germline, CDR1 is MDHEN and CDR2 is SYDVKM. The V gene end was trimmed by 2 bases and the J gene end by 7 bases; junction bases not matched to a gene: 4. This CDR3 comprises 14 residues. The DNA of the CDR3 is TGTGCCAGCAGTTTAGGTCAGGGGGCAAATGAGCAGTTCTTC. Residues: CASSLGQGANEQFF. Full variable domain (remainder filled in from reference TRBV28 and TRBJ2-1): DVKVTQSSRYLVKRTGEKVFLECVQDMDHENMFWYRQDPGLGLRLIYFSYDVKMKEKGDIPEGYSVSREKKERFSLILESASTNQTSMYLCASSLGQGANEQFFGPGTRLTVL.